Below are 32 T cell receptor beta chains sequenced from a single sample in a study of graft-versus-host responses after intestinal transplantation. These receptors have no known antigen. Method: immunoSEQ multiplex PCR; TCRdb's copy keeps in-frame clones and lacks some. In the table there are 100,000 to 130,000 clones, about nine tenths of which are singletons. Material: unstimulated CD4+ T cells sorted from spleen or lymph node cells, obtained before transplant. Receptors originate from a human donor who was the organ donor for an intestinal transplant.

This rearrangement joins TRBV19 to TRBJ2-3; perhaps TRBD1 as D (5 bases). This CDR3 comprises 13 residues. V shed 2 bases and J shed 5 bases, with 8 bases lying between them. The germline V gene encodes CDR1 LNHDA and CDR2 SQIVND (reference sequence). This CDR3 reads CASSIIRGDTQYF. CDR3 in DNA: TGTGCCAGTAGTATAATAAGGGGAGATACGCAGTATTTT.

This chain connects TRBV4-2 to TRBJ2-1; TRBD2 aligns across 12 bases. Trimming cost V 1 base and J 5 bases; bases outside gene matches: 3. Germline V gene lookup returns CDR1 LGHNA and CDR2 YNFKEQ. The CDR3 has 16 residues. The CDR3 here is CASSQALAGGDNEQFF. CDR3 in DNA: TGTGCCAGCAGCCAAGCCCTAGCGGGAGGGGACAATGAGCAGTTCTTC.

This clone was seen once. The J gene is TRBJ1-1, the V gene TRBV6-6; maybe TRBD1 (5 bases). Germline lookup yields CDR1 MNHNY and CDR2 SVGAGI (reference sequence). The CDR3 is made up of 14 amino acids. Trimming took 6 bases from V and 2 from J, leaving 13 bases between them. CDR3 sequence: CASSRGGVNTEAFF. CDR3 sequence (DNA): TGTGCCAGCAGCCGGGGGGGTGTTAACACTGAAGCTTTCTTT.

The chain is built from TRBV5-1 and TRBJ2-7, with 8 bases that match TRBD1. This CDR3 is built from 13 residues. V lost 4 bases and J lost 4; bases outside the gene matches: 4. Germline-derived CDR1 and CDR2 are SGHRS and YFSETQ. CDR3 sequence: CASSTNRGYEQYF. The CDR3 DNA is TGCGCCAGCAGCACAAACAGGGGGTACGAGCAGTACTTC.

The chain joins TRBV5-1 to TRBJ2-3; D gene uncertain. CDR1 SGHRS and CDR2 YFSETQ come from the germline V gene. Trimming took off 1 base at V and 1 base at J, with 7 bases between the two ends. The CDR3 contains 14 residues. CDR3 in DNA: TGCGCCAGCAGCTTGAACACACGCACAGATACGCAGTATTTT. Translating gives CASSLNTRTDTQYF.

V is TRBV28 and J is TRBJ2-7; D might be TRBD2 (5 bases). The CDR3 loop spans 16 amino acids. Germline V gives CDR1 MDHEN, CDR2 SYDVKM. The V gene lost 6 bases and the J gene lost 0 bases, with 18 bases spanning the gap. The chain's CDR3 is CASSQPLGSISYEQYF. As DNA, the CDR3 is TGTGCCAGCAGCCAACCACTAGGTAGCATCTCCTACGAGCAGTACTTC.

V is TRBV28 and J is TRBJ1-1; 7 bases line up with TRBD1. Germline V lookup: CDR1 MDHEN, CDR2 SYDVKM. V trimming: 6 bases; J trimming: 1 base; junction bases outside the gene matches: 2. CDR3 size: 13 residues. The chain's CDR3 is CASRRQGNTEAFF. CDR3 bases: TGTGCCAGCAGAAGACAGGGGAACACTGAAGCTTTCTTT.

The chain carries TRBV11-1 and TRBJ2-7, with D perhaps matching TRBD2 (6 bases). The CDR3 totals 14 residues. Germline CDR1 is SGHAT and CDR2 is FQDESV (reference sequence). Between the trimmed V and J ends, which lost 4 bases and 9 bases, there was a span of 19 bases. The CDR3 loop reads CASSYTTGLFRQYF. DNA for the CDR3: TGTGCCAGCAGCTACACGACGGGACTCTTTAGGCAGTACTTC.

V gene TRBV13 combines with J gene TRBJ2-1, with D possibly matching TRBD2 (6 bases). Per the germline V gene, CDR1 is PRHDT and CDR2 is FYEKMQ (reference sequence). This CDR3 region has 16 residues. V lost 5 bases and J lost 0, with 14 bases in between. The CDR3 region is CASSPKRGSSYNEQFF. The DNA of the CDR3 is TGTGCCAGCAGCCCTAAACGGGGGAGCTCCTACAATGAGCAGTTCTTC.

The CDR3, as DNA: TGTGCCAGCATGGACGAGCAGTACTTC. As protein: CASMDEQYF. V usage is TRBV7-3 and J usage is TRBJ2-7; D is unclear. V was shortened by 7 bases and J by 5 bases, with 3 bases between the two germline ends. Germline CDR1 SGHTA, CDR2 FQGTGA. The CDR3 consists of 9 residues.

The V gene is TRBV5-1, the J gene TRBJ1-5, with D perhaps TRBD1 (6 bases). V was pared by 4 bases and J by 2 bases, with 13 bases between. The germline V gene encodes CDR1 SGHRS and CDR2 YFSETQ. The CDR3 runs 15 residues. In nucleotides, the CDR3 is TGCGCCAGCAGCATTACAGGGTTGGGCAATCAGCCCCAGCATTTT. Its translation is CASSITGLGNQPQHF.

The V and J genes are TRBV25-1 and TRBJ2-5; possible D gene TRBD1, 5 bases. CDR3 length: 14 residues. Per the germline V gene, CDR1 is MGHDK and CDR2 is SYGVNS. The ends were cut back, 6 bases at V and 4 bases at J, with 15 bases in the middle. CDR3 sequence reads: CASSSLGHPETQYF. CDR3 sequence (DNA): TGTGCCAGCAGCTCCCTAGGACACCCAGAGACCCAGTACTTC.

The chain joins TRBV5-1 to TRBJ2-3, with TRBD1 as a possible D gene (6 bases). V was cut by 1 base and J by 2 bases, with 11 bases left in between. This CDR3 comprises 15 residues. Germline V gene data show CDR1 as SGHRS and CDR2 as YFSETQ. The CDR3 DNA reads TGCGCCAGCAGCTTGACAGGGTCCTTCACAGATACGCAGTATTTT. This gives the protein CASSLTGSFTDTQYF. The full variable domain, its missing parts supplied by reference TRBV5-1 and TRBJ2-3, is KAGVTQTPRYLIKTRGQQVTLSCSPISGHRSVSWYQQTPGQGLQFLFEYFSETQRNKGNFPGRFSGRQFSNSRSEMNVSTLELGDSALYLCASSLTGSFTDTQYFGPGTRLTVL.

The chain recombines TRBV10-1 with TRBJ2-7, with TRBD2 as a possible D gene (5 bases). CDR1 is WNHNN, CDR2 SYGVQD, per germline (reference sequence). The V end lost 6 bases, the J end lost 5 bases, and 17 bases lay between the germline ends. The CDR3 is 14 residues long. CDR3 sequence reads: CASRGGPNPHEQYF. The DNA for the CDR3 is TGCGCCAGCAGAGGCGGGCCCAACCCCCACGAGCAGTACTTC.

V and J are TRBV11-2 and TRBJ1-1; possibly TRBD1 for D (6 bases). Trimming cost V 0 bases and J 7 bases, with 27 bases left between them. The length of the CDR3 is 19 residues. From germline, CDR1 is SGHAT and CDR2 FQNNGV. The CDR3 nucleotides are TGTGCCAGCAGCTTAGATTTAGGATCGGGGGGCCGCTTCGTCGGTGAAGCTTTCTTT. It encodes CASSLDLGSGGRFVGEAFF.

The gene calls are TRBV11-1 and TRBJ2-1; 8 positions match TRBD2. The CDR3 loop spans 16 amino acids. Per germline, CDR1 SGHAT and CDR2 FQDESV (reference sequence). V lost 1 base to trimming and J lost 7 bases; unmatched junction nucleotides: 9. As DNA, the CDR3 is TGTGCCAGCAGCTTAGGTCTGCTGGGACTAGTTAATGAGCAGTTCTTC. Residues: CASSLGLLGLVNEQFF.

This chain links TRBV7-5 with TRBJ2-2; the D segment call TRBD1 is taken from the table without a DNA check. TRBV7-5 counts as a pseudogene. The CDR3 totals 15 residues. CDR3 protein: CVRRKPGQGPGELFF. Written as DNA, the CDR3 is TGTGTCAGAAGAAAACCGGGACAGGGTCCCGGGGAGCTGTTTTTT.

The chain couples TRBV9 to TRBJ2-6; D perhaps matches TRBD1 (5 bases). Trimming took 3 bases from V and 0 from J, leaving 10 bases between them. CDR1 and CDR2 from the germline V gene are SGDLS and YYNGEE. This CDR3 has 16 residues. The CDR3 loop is CASSAGHYSGANVLTF. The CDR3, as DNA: TGTGCCAGCAGCGCCGGACACTACTCTGGGGCCAACGTCCTGACTTTC.

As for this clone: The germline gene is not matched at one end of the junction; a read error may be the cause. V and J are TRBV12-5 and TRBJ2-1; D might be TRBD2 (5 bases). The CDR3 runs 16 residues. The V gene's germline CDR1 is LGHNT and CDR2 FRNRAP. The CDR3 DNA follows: TGTGCTAGTGGTTTGGTAATTGGTAGAGACTACGATGAGCAGTTCTTC. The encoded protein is CASGLVIGRDYDEQFF.

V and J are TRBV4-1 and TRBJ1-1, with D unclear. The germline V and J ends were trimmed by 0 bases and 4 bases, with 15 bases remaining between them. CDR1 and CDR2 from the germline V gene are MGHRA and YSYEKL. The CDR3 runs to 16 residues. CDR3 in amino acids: CASSQDPWQATTEAFF. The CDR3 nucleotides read TGCGCCAGCAGCCAAGATCCCTGGCAGGCCACCACTGAAGCTTTCTTT.

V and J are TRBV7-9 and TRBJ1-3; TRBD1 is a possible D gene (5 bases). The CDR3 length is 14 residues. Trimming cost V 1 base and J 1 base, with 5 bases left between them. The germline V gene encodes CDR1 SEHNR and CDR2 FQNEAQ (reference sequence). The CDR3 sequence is CASSLGTSGNTIYF. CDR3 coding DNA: TGTGCCAGCAGCTTAGGGACATCTGGAAACACCATATATTTT.

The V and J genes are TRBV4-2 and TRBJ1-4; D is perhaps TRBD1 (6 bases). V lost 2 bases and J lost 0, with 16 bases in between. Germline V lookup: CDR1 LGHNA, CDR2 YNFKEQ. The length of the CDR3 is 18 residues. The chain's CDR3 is CASSQTPGHLATNEKLFF. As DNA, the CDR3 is TGTGCCAGCAGCCAAACACCGGGACATCTTGCAACTAATGAAAAACTGTTTTTT.

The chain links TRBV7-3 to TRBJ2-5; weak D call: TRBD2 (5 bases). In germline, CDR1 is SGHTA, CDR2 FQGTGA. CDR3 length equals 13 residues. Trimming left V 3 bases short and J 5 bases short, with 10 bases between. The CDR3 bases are TGTGCCAGCAGCTTTGTTCCGGGGGAGACCCAGTACTTC. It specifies CASSFVPGETQYF.

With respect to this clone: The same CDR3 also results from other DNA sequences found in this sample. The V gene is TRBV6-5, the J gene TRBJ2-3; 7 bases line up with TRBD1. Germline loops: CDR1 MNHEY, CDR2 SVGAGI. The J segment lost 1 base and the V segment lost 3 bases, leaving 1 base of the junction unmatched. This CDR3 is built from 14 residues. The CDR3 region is CASSYRGRTDTQYF. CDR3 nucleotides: TGTGCCAGCAGTTATAGGGGGCGCACAGATACGCAGTATTTT.

The CDR3 sequence: CASSLSSGKYEQYF. CDR3 DNA sequence: TGCGCCAGCAGCTTGAGCAGCGGGAAGTACGAGCAGTACTTC. V and J are TRBV5-1 and TRBJ2-7; 7 bases match TRBD2. The CDR3 totals 14 residues. The germline gives CDR1 SGHRS, CDR2 YFSETQ. Losses at the gene ends were 1 base for V and 4 bases for J; bases not matched to a gene: 5.

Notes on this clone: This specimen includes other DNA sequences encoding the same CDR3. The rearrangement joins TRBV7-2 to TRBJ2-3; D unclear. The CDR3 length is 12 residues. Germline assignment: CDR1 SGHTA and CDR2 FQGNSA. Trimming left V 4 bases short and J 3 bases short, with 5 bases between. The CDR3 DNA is TGTGCCAGCAGCTCCCCTACAGATACGCAGTATTTT. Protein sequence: CASSSPTDTQYF.

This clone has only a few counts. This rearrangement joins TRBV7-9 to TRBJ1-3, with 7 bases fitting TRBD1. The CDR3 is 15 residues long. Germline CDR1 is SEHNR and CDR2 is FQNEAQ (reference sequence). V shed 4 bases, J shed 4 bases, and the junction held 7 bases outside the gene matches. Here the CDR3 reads CASSSRQGRGNTIYF. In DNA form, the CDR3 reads TGTGCCAGCAGCTCCAGACAGGGAAGGGGAAACACCATATATTTT.

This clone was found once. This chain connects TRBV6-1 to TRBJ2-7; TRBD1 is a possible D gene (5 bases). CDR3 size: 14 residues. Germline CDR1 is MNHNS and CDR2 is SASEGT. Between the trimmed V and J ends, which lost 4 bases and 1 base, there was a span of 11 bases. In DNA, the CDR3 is TGTGCCAGCAGTGTAAGTCCAGGGTCCTACGAGCAGTACTTC. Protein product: CASSVSPGSYEQYF.

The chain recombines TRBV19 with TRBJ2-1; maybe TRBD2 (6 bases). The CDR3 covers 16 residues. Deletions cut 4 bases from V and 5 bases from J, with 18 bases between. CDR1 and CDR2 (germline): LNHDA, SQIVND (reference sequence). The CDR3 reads CASSRSGTRENNEQFF. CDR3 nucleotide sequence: TGTGCCAGTAGTAGAAGTGGGACTCGGGAAAACAATGAGCAGTTCTTC.

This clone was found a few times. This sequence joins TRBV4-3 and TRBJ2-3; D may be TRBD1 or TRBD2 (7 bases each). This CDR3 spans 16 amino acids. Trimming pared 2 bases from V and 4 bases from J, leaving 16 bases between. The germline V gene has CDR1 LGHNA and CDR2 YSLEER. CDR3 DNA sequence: TGCGCCAGCAGCCAACGACAGGGAGGGAACGCAGATACGCAGTATTTT. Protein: CASSQRQGGNADTQYF.

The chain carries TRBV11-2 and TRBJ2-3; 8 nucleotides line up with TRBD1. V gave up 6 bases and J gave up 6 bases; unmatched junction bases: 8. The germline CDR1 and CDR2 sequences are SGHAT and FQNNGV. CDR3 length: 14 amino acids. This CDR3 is CASRRQGLRDTQYF. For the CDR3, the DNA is TGTGCCAGCAGGAGACAGGGGTTGAGGGATACGCAGTATTTT.

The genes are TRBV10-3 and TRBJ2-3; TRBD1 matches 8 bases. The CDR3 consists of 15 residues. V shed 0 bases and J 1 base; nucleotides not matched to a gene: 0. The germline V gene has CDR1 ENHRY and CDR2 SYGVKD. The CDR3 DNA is TGTGCCATCAGTGAGTCGGGACAGGGCACAGATACGCAGTATTTT. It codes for CAISESGQGTDTQYF.